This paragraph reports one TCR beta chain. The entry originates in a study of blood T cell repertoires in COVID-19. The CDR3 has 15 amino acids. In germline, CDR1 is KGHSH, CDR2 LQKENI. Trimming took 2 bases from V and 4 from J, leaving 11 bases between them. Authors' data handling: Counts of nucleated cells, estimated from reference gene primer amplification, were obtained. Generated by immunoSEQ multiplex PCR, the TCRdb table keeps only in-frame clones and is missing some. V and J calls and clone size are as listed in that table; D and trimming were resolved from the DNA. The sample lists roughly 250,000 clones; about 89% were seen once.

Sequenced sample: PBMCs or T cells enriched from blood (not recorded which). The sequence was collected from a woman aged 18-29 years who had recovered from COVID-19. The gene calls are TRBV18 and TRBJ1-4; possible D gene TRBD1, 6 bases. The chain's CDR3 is CASSPGGKSNEKLFF. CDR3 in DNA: TGTGCCAGCTCACCAGGGGGCAAAAGTAATGAAAAACTGTTTTTT.